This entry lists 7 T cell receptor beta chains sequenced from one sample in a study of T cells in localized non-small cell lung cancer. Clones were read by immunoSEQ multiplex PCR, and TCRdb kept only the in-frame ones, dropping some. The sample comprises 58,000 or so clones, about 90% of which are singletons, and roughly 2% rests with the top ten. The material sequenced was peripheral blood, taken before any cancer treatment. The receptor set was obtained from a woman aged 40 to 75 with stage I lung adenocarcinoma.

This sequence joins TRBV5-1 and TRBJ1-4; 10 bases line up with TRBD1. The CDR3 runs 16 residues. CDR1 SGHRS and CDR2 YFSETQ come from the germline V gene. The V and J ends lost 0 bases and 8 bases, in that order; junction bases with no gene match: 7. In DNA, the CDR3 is TGCGCCAGCAGCTTGGGACAGGGGGCCGGGGGCGAAAAACTGTTTTTT. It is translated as CASSLGQGAGGEKLFF.

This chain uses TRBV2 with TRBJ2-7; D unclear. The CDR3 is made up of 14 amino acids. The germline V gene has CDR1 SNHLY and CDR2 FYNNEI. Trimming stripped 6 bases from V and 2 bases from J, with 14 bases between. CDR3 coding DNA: TGTGCCAGCAGCCTATCTACAGCGACCTACGAGCAGTACTTC. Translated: CASSLSTATYEQYF.

CDR3 residues: CAIRRGEDQETQYF. The CDR3, as DNA: TGTGCCATCCGGAGGGGGGAAGACCAAGAGACCCAGTACTTC. The chain is built from TRBV10-3 and TRBJ2-5; D might be TRBD1 or TRBD2, each matching 6 bases. The V and J ends lost 8 bases and 0 bases respectively, with 13 bases between them. Germline V gene lookup returns CDR1 ENHRY and CDR2 SYGVKD. CDR3 length: 14 residues.

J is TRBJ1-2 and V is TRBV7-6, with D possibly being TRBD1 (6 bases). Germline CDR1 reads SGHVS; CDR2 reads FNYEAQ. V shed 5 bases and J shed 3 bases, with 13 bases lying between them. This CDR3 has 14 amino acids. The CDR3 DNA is TGTGCCAGCAGCATTGGAGGGGGGTACTATGGCTACACCTTC. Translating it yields CASSIGGGYYGYTF. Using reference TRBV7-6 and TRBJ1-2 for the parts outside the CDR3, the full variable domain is GAGVSQSPRYKVTKRGQDVALRCDPISGHVSLYWYRQALGQGPEFLTYFNYEAQQDKSGLPNDRFSAERPEGSISTLTIQRTEQRDSAMYRCASSIGGGYYGYTFGSGTRLTVV.

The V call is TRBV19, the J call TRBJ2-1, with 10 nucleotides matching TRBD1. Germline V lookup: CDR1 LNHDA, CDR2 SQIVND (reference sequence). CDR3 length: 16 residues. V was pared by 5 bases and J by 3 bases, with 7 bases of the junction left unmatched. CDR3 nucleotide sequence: TGTGCCAGTAGTCCCGCCGGGACAGGGGACTACAATGAGCAGTTCTTC. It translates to CASSPAGTGDYNEQFF.

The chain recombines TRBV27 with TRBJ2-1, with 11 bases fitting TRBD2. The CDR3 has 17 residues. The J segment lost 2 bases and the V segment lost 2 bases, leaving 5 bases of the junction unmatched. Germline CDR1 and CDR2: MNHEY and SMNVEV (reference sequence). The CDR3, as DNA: TGTGCCAGCAGTTTAATTACTAGCGGGGGCCCCTACAATGAGCAGTTCTTC. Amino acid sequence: CASSLITSGGPYNEQFF.

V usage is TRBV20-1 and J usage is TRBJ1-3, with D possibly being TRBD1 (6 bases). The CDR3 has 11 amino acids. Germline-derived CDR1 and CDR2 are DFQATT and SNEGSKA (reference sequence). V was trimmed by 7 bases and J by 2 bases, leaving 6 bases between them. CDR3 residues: CSGTAGNTIYF. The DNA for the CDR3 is TGCAGTGGGACAGCTGGAAACACCATATATTTT.